Shown below are 20 T cell receptor beta chains from a single sample sequenced in a study of early T cells in non-severe SARS-CoV-2 infection. TCRdb itself ran the 5' RACE reads through MiXCR, one entry per CDR3 protein. The sample holds around 30,000 distinct CDR3 sequences, 4.5% to 7% seen once. Specimen: whole blood. The origin of the receptors is an adult who was a healthcare worker with PCR-confirmed SARS-CoV-2 infection or an uninfected control (not recorded which).

This chain uses TRBV28 with TRBJ1-1; D is perhaps TRBD1 (5 bases). The V gene's germline CDR1 is MDHEN and CDR2 SYDVKM. V lost 3 bases and J 2 bases, leaving 10 bases between the germline ends. The CDR3 extends over 14 amino acids. The CDR3 loop is CASSLGGPNTEAFF. The CDR3 DNA follows: TGTGCCAGCAGTTTGGGGGGACCTAACACTGAAGCTTTCTTT.

The sample holds many counts of this clonotype. The chain uses TRBV10-3 and TRBJ2-2, with D possibly matching TRBD1 (6 bases). The CDR3 is made up of 17 amino acids. The V gene lost 7 bases and the J gene lost 7 bases, with 25 bases spanning the gap. Germline values: CDR1 ENHRY, CDR2 SYGVKD. CDR3 protein: CAITDTDVWGLVGELFF. The DNA for the CDR3 is TGTGCCATCACTGACACAGATGTATGGGGGCTTGTCGGGGAGCTGTTTTTT.

This clonotype was seen a few times. The chain joins TRBV2 to TRBJ2-3; D perhaps matches TRBD2 (6 bases). Between the trimmed V and J ends, which lost 6 bases and 4 bases, there was a span of 26 bases. The CDR3 runs to 18 residues. Looked up from germline, CDR1 is SNHLY and CDR2 is FYNNEI. CDR3: CASRAGPPIGRLADTQYF. In DNA, the CDR3 is TGTGCCAGCAGGGCGGGACCCCCGATCGGGCGGCTGGCAGATACGCAGTATTTT.

V gene TRBV21-1 combines with J gene TRBJ1-3. TRBV21-1 is labeled a pseudogene. The CDR3 sequence is 16 residues long. CDR3: CASSKEGPSSGNTIYF. The CDR3 DNA reads as TGTGCCAGCAGCAAAGAGGGCCCGAGCTCTGGAAACACCATATATTTT.

This clonotype appeared many times. The rearrangement joins TRBV15 to TRBJ2-4, with a tentative D call TRBD1 (5 bases). V was cut by 0 bases and J by 0 bases, with 15 bases left in between. CDR1 and CDR2 from the germline V gene are LNHNV and YYDKDF (reference sequence). The CDR3 is 18 amino acids. The CDR3 DNA follows: TGTGCCACCAGCAGAGATTTACCCAAGGACATAGCCAAAAACATTCAGTACTTC. It codes for CATSRDLPKDIAKNIQYF.

This clonotype was observed many times. The rearrangement uses TRBV18 and TRBJ2-2, with D perhaps TRBD1 (6 bases). V shed 3 bases and J shed 4 bases, with 12 bases lying between them. Per the germline V gene, CDR1 is KGHSH and CDR2 is LQKENI. The CDR3 contains 15 residues. The CDR3 nucleotides read TGTGCCAGCTCACCGGGGGACATTAGCACCGGGGAGCTGTTTTTT. It specifies CASSPGDISTGELFF.

This chain connects TRBV18 to TRBJ2-3; no definite D call. The CDR3 runs 13 residues. Trimming took off 0 bases at V and 5 bases at J, with 6 bases between the two ends. Germline lookup yields CDR1 KGHSH and CDR2 LQKENI. The CDR3 nucleotides are TGTGCCAGCTCACCACCCCCCGGAGATACGCAGTATTTT. Amino acids: CASSPPPGDTQYF.

This clonotype was counted only a few times. The rearrangement joins TRBV7-9 to TRBJ2-1, with TRBD2 matching 10 bases. Germline CDR1 is SEHNR and CDR2 is FQNEAQ (reference sequence). V shed 4 bases and J 4 bases; nucleotides not matched to a gene: 10. The CDR3 contains 17 residues. The CDR3 here is CASSSQPGTSEYNEQFF. CDR3 sequence (DNA): TGTGCCAGCAGCTCTCAGCCAGGGACTAGCGAGTACAATGAGCAGTTCTTC.

This clonotype was picked up many times. The chain is built from TRBV20-1 and TRBJ2-1; 8 nucleotides align to TRBD1. The germline V gene has CDR1 DFQATT and CDR2 SNEGSKA (reference sequence). Trimming removed 3 bases from V and 4 bases from J; junction bases left unmatched: 5. The CDR3 runs 14 residues. The CDR3 nucleotides are TGCAGTGCTAGGACAGGGACAGGATACAATGAGCAGTTCTTC. This encodes CSARTGTGYNEQFF.

This clonotype was counted at least ten times. The chain recombines TRBV11-2 with TRBJ2-1; 7 nucleotides agree with TRBD1. V lost 4 bases and J lost 6; bases outside the gene matches: 3. From germline, CDR1 is SGHAT and CDR2 FQNNGV. This CDR3 is 13 amino acids long. CDR3 sequence reads: CASSSGTANEQFF. CDR3 DNA sequence: TGTGCCAGCAGCTCGGGGACAGCCAATGAGCAGTTCTTC.

In this sample, this clonotype turned up many times. The V and J genes are TRBV27 and TRBJ2-7; 12 positions match TRBD1. The CDR3 has 14 amino acids. The germline gives CDR1 MNHEY, CDR2 SMNVEV (reference sequence). Trimming cost V 5 bases and J 11 bases; bases outside gene matches: 10. The CDR3 loop reads CASSPPGQGARKYF. As DNA, the CDR3 is TGTGCCAGCAGTCCCCCGGGACAGGGGGCGCGGAAGTACTTC.

This clonotype was picked up many times. The CDR3 sequence: CATSALDGEQFF. CDR3 in DNA: TGTGCCACCAGTGCTCTTGATGGGGAGCAGTTCTTC. This chain joins TRBV24-1 and TRBJ2-1, with no clear D. Germline V gene sequence: CDR1 KGHDR, CDR2 SFDVKD. The V end lost 5 bases, the J end lost 10 bases, and 11 bases lay between the germline ends. This CDR3 comprises 12 residues.

V is TRBV3-1 and J is TRBJ2-1, with 7 bases aligning to TRBD2. The CDR3 length is 15 residues. The trim removed 5 bases at V and 8 bases at J, leaving 12 bases unmatched. CDR1 is LGHDT and CDR2 is YNNKEL in the germline V gene (reference sequence). As DNA, the CDR3 is TGTGCCAGCAGCAACCGGGTCTTAGCGGGCGATGAGCAGTTCTTC. This encodes CASSNRVLAGDEQFF.

The DNA of the CDR3 is TGTGCCACCAGGAGGTCGAACACCGGGGAGCTGTTTTTT. Amino acids: CATRRSNTGELFF. This chain uses TRBV24-1 with TRBJ2-2; D is ambiguous. Germline V lookup: CDR1 KGHDR, CDR2 SFDVKD. The CDR3 contains 13 residues. The germline V and J ends were trimmed by 7 bases and 0 bases, with 5 bases remaining between them.

DNA for the CDR3: TGCGCCAGCAGCCGGGCCCAATACCAAGAGACCCAGTACTTC. Translation gives CASSRAQYQETQYF. V is TRBV5-1 and J is TRBJ2-5; no definite D call. This CDR3 contains 14 residues. Per the germline V gene, CDR1 is SGHRS and CDR2 is YFSETQ. Between the trimmed V and J ends, which lost 4 bases and 0 bases, there was a span of 10 bases.

Ten or more counts support this clonotype. The chain links TRBV5-1 to TRBJ2-5; the D gene could be TRBD1 or TRBD2 (6 bases each). CDR3 length equals 14 residues. V was cut by 3 bases and J by 1 base, with 10 bases left in between. Germline V gene data show CDR1 as SGHRS and CDR2 as YFSETQ. CDR3 residues: CASSSGDIQETQYF. For the CDR3, the DNA is TGCGCCAGCAGCTCGGGGGACATCCAAGAGACCCAGTACTTC.

This clonotype was recorded a few times. This chain uses TRBV28 with TRBJ1-6, with D perhaps matching TRBD1 (5 bases). Germline V gives CDR1 MDHEN, CDR2 SYDVKM. The V and J ends lost 6 bases and 0 bases respectively, with 12 bases between them. This CDR3 comprises 16 residues. The DNA of the CDR3 is TGTGCCAGCAGATCTCCAACAGGCTCCTATAATTCACCCCTCCACTTT. Amino acid sequence: CASRSPTGSYNSPLHF.

The sample holds a few counts of this clonotype. V and J are TRBV20-1 and TRBJ1-1; unclear D gene. The CDR3 runs 12 residues. V was clipped by 5 bases and J by 1 base, with 8 bases between them. Per the germline V gene, CDR1 is DFQATT and CDR2 is SNEGSKA (reference sequence). The CDR3 protein is CSAAGANTEAFF. CDR3 bases: TGCAGTGCTGCGGGAGCGAACACTGAAGCTTTCTTT.

This clonotype was recorded many times. The J gene is TRBJ1-5, the V gene TRBV27; D is unclear. The V end was cut by 6 bases, the J end by 5 bases, with 14 bases between. Germline CDR1 is MNHEY and CDR2 is SMNVEV (reference sequence). This CDR3 spans 14 amino acids. CDR3: CASRVLLTHQPQHF. CDR3 sequence (DNA): TGTGCCAGCAGGGTCCTCCTCACACATCAGCCCCAGCATTTT.

This clonotype was seen ten or more times. The chain has TRBV7-9 and TRBJ2-7; D unresolved. V lost 1 base and J lost 1, with 2 bases in between. The CDR3 has 12 residues. Germline V gene data show CDR1 as SEHNR and CDR2 as FQNEAQ (reference sequence). CDR3 nucleotide sequence: TGTGCCAGCAGCTTAGTTTCCTACGAGCAGTACTTC. It specifies CASSLVSYEQYF.